One sample yielded the 29 T cell receptor beta chains listed below, sequenced in a study of blood T cell repertoires in COVID-19. Some clones are missing from TCRdb's copy, which holds only in-frame ones; the method was immunoSEQ multiplex PCR. Of 85,000 to 110,000 clones in the sample, approximately 89% were seen once. Sequences were obtained from peripheral blood. These receptors originate from a woman older than 75 in a cohort sampled during active COVID-19.

The chain employs TRBV14 and TRBJ2-7; 10 nucleotides align to TRBD2. The junction had 8 bases not matched to a gene; V was cut back by 6 bases and J by 3 bases. Germline V gene sequence: CDR1 SGHDN, CDR2 FVKESK. CDR3 length equals 15 residues. CDR3 bases: TGTGCCAGCAGTCCTCTAGCGGGGGCCTTCTACGAGCAGTACTTC. This translates into CASSPLAGAFYEQYF. Variable domain in full (rest from reference TRBV14 and TRBJ2-7): EAGVTQFPSHSVIEKGQTVTLRCDPISGHDNLYWYRRVMGKEIKFLLHFVKESKQDESGMPNNRFLAERTGGTYSTLKVQPAELEDSGVYFCASSPLAGAFYEQYFGPGTRLTVT.

The chain combines TRBV4-1 with TRBJ2-4; possibly TRBD2 for D (5 bases). Germline CDR1 reads MGHRA; CDR2 reads YSYEKL. The CDR3 has 18 residues. Trimming stripped 0 bases from V and 3 bases from J, with 18 bases between. CDR3 residues: CASSQESLFSGVKNIQYF. The CDR3 nucleotides read TGCGCCAGCAGCCAAGAAAGCCTTTTCAGCGGCGTCAAAAACATTCAGTACTTC.

The chain joins TRBV10-3 to TRBJ2-7, with TRBD1 identical over 7 bases. There are 12 residues in the CDR3. Trimming cost V 11 bases and J 0 bases; bases outside gene matches: 4. Germline V lookup: CDR1 ENHRY, CDR2 SYGVKD. The CDR3 sequence: CAATGSSYEQYF. The CDR3 DNA is TGTGCCGCGACAGGGTCCTCCTACGAGCAGTACTTC.

This clone was picked up a small number of times. The chain combines TRBV5-1 with TRBJ1-2; D is perhaps TRBD1 (6 bases). This CDR3 region has 13 residues. V lost 0 bases, J lost 7 bases, and 10 bases lay in between. Germline CDR1 SGHRS, CDR2 YFSETQ. The CDR3 region has the DNA TGCGCCAGCAGCTTGGACAGGGTGTTTGGCTACACCTTC. This codes for CASSLDRVFGYTF.

J is TRBJ1-4 and V is TRBV19; D is perhaps TRBD1 (6 bases). Trimming removed 4 bases at V and 2 bases at J, with 11 bases between. Germline V gene sequence: CDR1 LNHDA, CDR2 SQIVND (reference sequence). The CDR3 spans 15 residues. The DNA of the CDR3 is TGTGCCAGTAGTAGTGGACAGATCACTAATGAAAAACTGTTTTTT. Its translation: CASSSGQITNEKLFF.

The CDR3 DNA sequence: TGTGCCAGCACCGAGACAGCAACTAATGAAAAACTGTTTTTT. Protein: CASTETATNEKLFF. This chain uses TRBV3-1 (or the pseudogene TRBV3-2) with TRBJ1-4; possibly TRBD1 for D (5 bases). The germline gives CDR1 LGHDT, CDR2 YNNKEL (reference sequence). The CDR3 covers 14 residues. V lost 7 bases to trimming and J lost 0 bases, with 9 bases between them.

The J gene is TRBJ2-1, the V gene TRBV5-1; D may be TRBD2 (5 bases). The CDR3 sequence is 15 residues long. V lost 7 bases and J lost 8, with 22 bases in between. Germline loops: CDR1 SGHRS, CDR2 YFSETQ. This CDR3 is CASSIAILSIDEQFF. As DNA, the CDR3 is TGCGCCAGCTCGATAGCGATTCTGAGTATAGATGAGCAGTTCTTC.

The J gene is TRBJ2-1, the V gene TRBV2; 7 positions match TRBD2. This CDR3 is 14 amino acids long. The germline CDR1 and CDR2 sequences are SNHLY and FYNNEI. Unmatched junction bases numbered 6, after V lost 6 bases and J lost 4 bases. CDR3: CASSPGLYYNEQFF. The CDR3 region has the DNA TGTGCCAGCAGCCCGGGACTATATTACAATGAGCAGTTCTTC.

This chain joins TRBV5-5 and TRBJ1-3; D not resolved. CDR1 and CDR2 from the germline V gene are SGHKS and YYEKEE (reference sequence). V was clipped by 0 bases and J by 1 base, with 17 bases between them. This CDR3 contains 18 residues. The CDR3 DNA reads as TGTGCCAGCAGCTTGGAGCGACATAGGGAGGCTTCTGGAAACACCATATATTTT. This gives the protein CASSLERHREASGNTIYF.

The chain carries TRBV9 and TRBJ1-3, with TRBD1 matching over 8 bases. Per germline, CDR1 SGDLS and CDR2 YYNGEE. After removal of 0 bases from V and 0 bases from J, the junction contained 11 bases not matched to a gene. This CDR3 has 19 amino acids. Here the CDR3 reads CASSVGPPLGTGSGNTIYF. Here the CDR3 DNA reads TGTGCCAGCAGCGTAGGGCCGCCCTTGGGGACAGGCTCTGGAAACACCATATATTTT.

The chain carries TRBV30 and TRBJ2-6; D is undetermined. The germline gives CDR1 GTSNPN, CDR2 SVGIG (reference sequence). Trimming stripped 1 base from V and 0 bases from J, with 13 bases between. CDR3 length: 17 residues. The CDR3 bases are TGTGCCTGGAGTGGTAGCCAGAGCAACTCTGGGGCCAACGTCCTGACTTTC. Its protein is CAWSGSQSNSGANVLTF.

V and J are TRBV27 and TRBJ2-3, with D possibly being TRBD2 (6 bases). The V and J ends lost 0 bases and 8 bases respectively, with 6 bases between them. The CDR3 spans 12 residues. CDR1 and CDR2 (germline): MNHEY, SMNVEV (reference sequence). CDR3 loop: CASSLSGGTQYF. Written as DNA, the CDR3 is TGTGCCAGCAGTTTATCGGGGGGTACGCAGTATTTT.

The rearrangement joins TRBV18 to TRBJ1-4; D is possibly TRBD1 (5 bases). Between the trimmed V and J ends, which lost 5 bases and 1 base, there was a span of 17 bases. The CDR3 sequence is 17 residues long. The V gene's germline CDR1 is KGHSH and CDR2 LQKENI. The CDR3 coding sequence is TGTGCCAGCTCAGCATCCGGGAGTAGGGGAACTAATGAAAAACTGTTTTTT. Its translation is CASSASGSRGTNEKLFF.

This CDR3 is CASKITGANYEQYF. The CDR3 coding sequence is TGTGCCAGCAAAATTACAGGGGCTAACTACGAGCAGTACTTC. The chain has TRBV27 and TRBJ2-7; 7 bases match TRBD1. The trim removed 7 bases at V and 3 bases at J, leaving 9 bases unmatched. Germline values: CDR1 MNHEY, CDR2 SMNVEV (reference sequence). The CDR3 consists of 14 residues.

In its sample, this clone was seen once. The chain joins TRBV30 to TRBJ2-2; weak D call: TRBD1 (6 bases). Germline V lookup: CDR1 GTSNPN, CDR2 SVGIG (reference sequence). V dropped 0 bases and J dropped 7 bases, with 6 bases sitting between them. The CDR3 extends over 12 amino acids. This CDR3 reads CAWSVGGGELFF. CDR3 nucleotide sequence: TGTGCCTGGAGTGTAGGGGGCGGGGAGCTGTTTTTT.

V gene TRBV7-2 combines with J gene TRBJ2-3, with D possibly matching TRBD2 (6 bases). CDR3 size: 16 residues. V lost 4 bases to trimming and J lost 4 bases, with 18 bases between them. Germline CDR1 and CDR2: SGHTA and FQGNSA. CDR3 DNA: TGTGCCAGCAGCTACCGGGTTGGGCGGGGCCCAGATACGCAGTATTTT. It translates to CASSYRVGRGPDTQYF.

Regarding this clone: Other DNA variants within this sample encode the same CDR3. This rearrangement joins TRBV24-1 to TRBJ2-3; 7 positions agree with TRBD2. The CDR3 runs to 16 residues. From germline, CDR1 is KGHDR and CDR2 SFDVKD. Trimming at V came to 3 bases and at J to 0 bases, leaving 5 bases not matched to a gene. CDR3 sequence (DNA): TGTGCCACCAGTGATCCTAGCGGAGGAAGCACAGATACGCAGTATTTT. Translated, it gives CATSDPSGGSTDTQYF.

The chain combines TRBV4-1 with TRBJ2-5; a possible D gene is TRBD2 (6 bases). The V end was cut by 4 bases, the J end by 7 bases, with 25 bases between. The V gene's germline CDR1 is MGHRA and CDR2 YSYEKL. The CDR3 is 17 amino acids. The CDR3 DNA reads TGCGCCAGCAGCCCATATTCCCCCGACAGTACCGGGGGGACCCAGTACTTC. This translates into CASSPYSPDSTGGTQYF.

The chain uses TRBV11-2 and TRBJ2-3; the D is unclear. This CDR3 region has 14 residues. Germline loops: CDR1 SGHAT, CDR2 FQNNGV. Trimming took 2 bases from V and 2 from J, leaving 8 bases between them. The CDR3 sequence is CASSLTRFTDTQYF. CDR3 sequence (DNA): TGTGCCAGCAGCTTAACCAGATTCACAGATACGCAGTATTTT.

The gene calls are TRBV12-3 or TRBV12-4 and TRBJ2-1; D possibly corresponds to TRBD1 (5 bases). The V end was cut by 2 bases, the J end by 9 bases, with 8 bases between. The CDR3 consists of 12 residues. The CDR3 DNA follows: TGTGCCAGCAGTTTATCCACAGGTGAGCAGTTCTTC. Translating it yields CASSLSTGEQFF.

The chain uses TRBV7-2 and TRBJ2-3, with 11 bases fitting TRBD2. The CDR3 length is 15 residues. Germline values: CDR1 SGHTA, CDR2 FQGNSA. V trimming: 6 bases; J trimming: 4 bases; junction bases outside the gene matches: 6. The CDR3 spells CASRLAGGGADTQYF. As DNA, the CDR3 is TGTGCCAGCAGGCTAGCGGGAGGTGGGGCAGATACGCAGTATTTT. The full variable domain, rest sourced from reference TRBV7-2 and TRBJ2-3, is GAGVSQSPSNKVTEKGKDVELRCDPISGHTALYWYRQSLGQGLEFLIYFQGNSAPDKSGLPSDRFSAERTGGSVSTLTIQRTQQEDSAVYLCASRLAGGGADTQYFGPGTRLTVL.

This rearrangement joins TRBV29-1 to TRBJ2-5, with TRBD1 as a possible D gene (5 bases). Deletions cut 4 bases from V and 5 bases from J, with 17 bases between. The CDR3 has 14 residues. Germline-derived CDR1 and CDR2 are SQVTM and ANQGSEA. The CDR3: CSVATGGGRETQYF. The CDR3 nucleotides read TGCAGCGTTGCTACAGGCGGTGGGCGCGAGACCCAGTACTTC.

The chain has TRBV19 and TRBJ1-1; TRBD1 is a possible D gene (6 bases). Germline CDR1 and CDR2: LNHDA and SQIVND (reference sequence). The length of the CDR3 is 14 residues. V shed 3 bases and J shed 6 bases, with 14 bases lying between them. This CDR3 reads CASSIDRSNAEAFF. CDR3 bases: TGTGCCAGTAGTATTGACAGGTCTAACGCTGAAGCTTTCTTT.

This chain uses TRBV20-1 with TRBJ1-2, with 10 nucleotides matching TRBD1. J lost 7 bases, V lost 3 bases, and 5 bases had no gene match. The CDR3 consists of 13 residues. Looked up from germline, CDR1 is DFQATT and CDR2 is SNEGSKA (reference sequence). The CDR3 loop is CSASRQGATGYTF. CDR3 nucleotides: TGCAGTGCTAGTAGACAGGGGGCGACTGGCTACACCTTC.

The count of this clone is one. The rearrangement joins TRBV18 to TRBJ2-1; 8 bases agree with TRBD1. After removal of 5 bases from V and 7 bases from J, the junction contained 7 bases not matched to a gene. CDR1 and CDR2 from the germline V gene are KGHSH and LQKENI. The CDR3 covers 14 residues. The CDR3 protein is CASSYTQGENEQFF. In DNA form, the CDR3 reads TGTGCCAGCTCATATACACAGGGGGAGAATGAGCAGTTCTTC.

The V call is TRBV7-2, the J call TRBJ1-4; 8 bases are shared with TRBD1. CDR1 and CDR2 (germline): SGHTA, FQGNSA. The trim removed 2 bases at V and 7 bases at J, leaving 3 bases unmatched. The CDR3 has 14 amino acids. The CDR3 nucleotides read TGTGCCAGCAGCTTATCAGGGGGCGGTGAAAAACTGTTTTTT. This encodes CASSLSGGGEKLFF.

The gene calls are TRBV19 and TRBJ1-3; D gene uncertain. This CDR3 spans 13 amino acids. From germline, CDR1 is LNHDA and CDR2 SQIVND (reference sequence). The V end lost 5 bases, the J end lost 4 bases, and 9 bases lay between the germline ends. CDR3 sequence reads: CASSGLRGNTIYF. The CDR3 DNA reads TGTGCCAGTAGTGGGCTCCGGGGAAACACCATATATTTT.

The chain combines TRBV27 with TRBJ2-5; 9 positions match TRBD2. The CDR3 runs 16 residues. Germline V lookup: CDR1 MNHEY, CDR2 SMNVEV (reference sequence). With 8 bases clipped from V and 2 bases from J, the junction kept 12 bases outside the gene matches. The chain's CDR3 is CASGPGGGGNQETQYF. The CDR3 DNA reads as TGTGCCAGCGGTCCCGGCGGGGGGGGAAATCAAGAGACCCAGTACTTC.

This chain uses TRBV5-1 with TRBJ2-1; 9 positions match TRBD1. Germline V gene sequence: CDR1 SGHRS, CDR2 YFSETQ. The J segment lost 10 bases and the V segment lost 1 base, leaving 9 bases of the junction unmatched. This CDR3 region has 15 residues. CDR3 nucleotide sequence: TGCGCCAGCAGCTTGAGGGGACAGGGTATCAAAGAGCAGTTCTTC. This translates into CASSLRGQGIKEQFF.